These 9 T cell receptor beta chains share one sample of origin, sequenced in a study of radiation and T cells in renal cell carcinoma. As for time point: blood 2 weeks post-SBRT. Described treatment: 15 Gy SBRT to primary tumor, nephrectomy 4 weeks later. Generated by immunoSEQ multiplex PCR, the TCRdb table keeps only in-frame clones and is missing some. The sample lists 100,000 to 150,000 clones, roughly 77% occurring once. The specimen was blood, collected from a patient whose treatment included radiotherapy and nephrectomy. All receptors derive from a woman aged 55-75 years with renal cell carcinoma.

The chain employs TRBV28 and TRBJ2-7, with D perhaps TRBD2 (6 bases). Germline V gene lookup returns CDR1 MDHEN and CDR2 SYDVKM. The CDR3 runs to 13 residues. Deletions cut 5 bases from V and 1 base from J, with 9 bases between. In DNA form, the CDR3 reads TGTGCCAGCAGTGGGAGCGGGTCCTACGAGCAGTACTTC. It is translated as CASSGSGSYEQYF.

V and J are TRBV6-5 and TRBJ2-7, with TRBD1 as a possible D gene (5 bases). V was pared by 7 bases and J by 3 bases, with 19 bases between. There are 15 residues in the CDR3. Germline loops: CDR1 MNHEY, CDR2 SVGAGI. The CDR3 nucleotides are TGTGCCAGCACTTCTGTGGTGGCAGGGTACTACGAGCAGTACTTC. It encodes CASTSVVAGYYEQYF.

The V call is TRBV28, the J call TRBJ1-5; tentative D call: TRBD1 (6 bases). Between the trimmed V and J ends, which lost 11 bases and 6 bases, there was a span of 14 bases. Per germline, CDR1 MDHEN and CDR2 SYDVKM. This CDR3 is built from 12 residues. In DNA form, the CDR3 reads TGTGCCGTCCAGGGGCGGGTTCAGCCCCAGCATTTT. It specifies CAVQGRVQPQHF.

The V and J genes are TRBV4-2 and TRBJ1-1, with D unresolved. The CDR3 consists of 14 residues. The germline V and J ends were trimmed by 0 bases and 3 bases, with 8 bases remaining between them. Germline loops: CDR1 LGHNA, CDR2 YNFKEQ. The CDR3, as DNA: TGTGCCAGCAGCCAAGACCCACGGCACACTGAAGCTTTCTTT. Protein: CASSQDPRHTEAFF.

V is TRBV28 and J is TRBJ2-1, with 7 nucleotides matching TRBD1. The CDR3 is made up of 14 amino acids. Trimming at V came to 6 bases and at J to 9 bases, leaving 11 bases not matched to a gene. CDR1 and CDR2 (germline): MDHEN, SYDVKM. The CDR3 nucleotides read TGTGCCAGCAGCGCACTCGGACAGGAAACTGAGCAGTTCTTC. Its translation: CASSALGQETEQFF.

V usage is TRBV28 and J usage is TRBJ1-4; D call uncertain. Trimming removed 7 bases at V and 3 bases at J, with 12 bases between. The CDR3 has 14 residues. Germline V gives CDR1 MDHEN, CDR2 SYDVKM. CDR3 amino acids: CASTLHGSNEKLFF. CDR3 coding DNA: TGTGCCAGCACCCTACACGGTTCTAATGAAAAACTGTTTTTT.

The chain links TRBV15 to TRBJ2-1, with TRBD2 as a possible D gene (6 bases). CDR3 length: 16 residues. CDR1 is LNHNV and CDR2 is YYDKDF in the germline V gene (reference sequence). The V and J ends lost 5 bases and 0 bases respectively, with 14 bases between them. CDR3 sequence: CATSSYSGLSYNEQFF. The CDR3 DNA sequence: TGTGCCACCAGCTCCTATTCGGGACTCTCCTACAATGAGCAGTTCTTC.

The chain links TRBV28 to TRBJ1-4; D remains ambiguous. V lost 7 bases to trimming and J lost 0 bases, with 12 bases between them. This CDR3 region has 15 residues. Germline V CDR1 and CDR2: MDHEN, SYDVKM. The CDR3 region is CASTPDRATNEKLFF. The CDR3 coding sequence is TGTGCCAGCACCCCGGACCGCGCAACTAATGAAAAACTGTTTTTT.

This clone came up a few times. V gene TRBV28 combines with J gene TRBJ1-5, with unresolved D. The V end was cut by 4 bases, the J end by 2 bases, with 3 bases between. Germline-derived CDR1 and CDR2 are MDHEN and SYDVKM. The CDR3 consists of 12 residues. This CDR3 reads CASSSGNQPQHF. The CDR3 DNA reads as TGTGCCAGCAGTTCCGGCAATCAGCCCCAGCATTTT.